The T cell receptor beta chain described here comes from a study of PD-1 blockade in mismatch repair-deficient tumors. Study results and limitations: Tumor-resident clones, often undetectable pretreatment in blood, expanded then contracted after pembrolizumab.

Here immunoSEQ multiplex PCR was the method, and the copy in TCRdb shows in-frame clones only, minus some. The profile shows about 14,000 clones, 70% to 90% of them singletons. This clone counts as medium-sized (0.01 to 0.1%). What it binds is unknown. Germline loops: CDR1 SGHRS, CDR2 YFSETQ. This CDR3 region has 15 residues. Trimming pared 0 bases from V and 2 bases from J, leaving 12 bases between. Time point specified: approximately 10-day in vitro stimulation with candidate neoantigen peptide 6. The TCR-sequenced patients were a few responders to pembrolizumab. Cells were stimulated nine to eleven days with each of 6 or 7 ELISpot-reactive neoantigens. Baseline for clone expansion was a parallel culture with no peptide.

The TCR was taken from an adult with mismatch repair-deficient cancer. The specimen comprised cells cultured in vitro, sampled from a patient treated with pembrolizumab. The V call is TRBV5-1, the J call TRBJ2-7; the D gene is possibly TRBD2 (5 bases). The CDR3 here is CASSLALYGTYEQYF. CDR3 nucleotides: TGCGCCAGCAGCTTGGCCCTCTACGGGACCTACGAGCAGTACTTC.